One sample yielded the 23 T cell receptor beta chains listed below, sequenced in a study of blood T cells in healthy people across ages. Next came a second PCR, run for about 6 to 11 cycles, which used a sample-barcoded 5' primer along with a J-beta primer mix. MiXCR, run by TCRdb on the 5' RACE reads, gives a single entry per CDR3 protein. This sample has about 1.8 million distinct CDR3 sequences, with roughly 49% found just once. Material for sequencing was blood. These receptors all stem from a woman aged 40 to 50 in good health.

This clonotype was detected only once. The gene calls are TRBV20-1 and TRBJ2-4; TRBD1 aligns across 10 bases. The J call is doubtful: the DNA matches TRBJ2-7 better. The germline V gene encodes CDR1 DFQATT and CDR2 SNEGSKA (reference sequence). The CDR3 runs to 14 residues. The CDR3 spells CSARPLDRGAEQYF. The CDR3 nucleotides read TGCAGTGCTAGACCCCTGGACAGGGGGGCCGAGCAGTACTTC.

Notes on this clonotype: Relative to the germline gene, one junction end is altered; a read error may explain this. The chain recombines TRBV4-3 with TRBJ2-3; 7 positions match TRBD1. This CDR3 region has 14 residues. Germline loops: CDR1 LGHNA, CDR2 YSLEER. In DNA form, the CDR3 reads TGCGCCAGCAGCCAATACGTCGGGACAGATACGCCGTATTTT. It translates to CASSQYVGTDTPYF.

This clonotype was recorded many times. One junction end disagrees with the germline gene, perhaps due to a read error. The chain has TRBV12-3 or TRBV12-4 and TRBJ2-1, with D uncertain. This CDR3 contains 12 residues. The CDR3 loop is CASSLGVGEQFF. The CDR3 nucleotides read TGTGCCAGCAGCTTAGGAGTAGGTGAGCAGTTCTTC.

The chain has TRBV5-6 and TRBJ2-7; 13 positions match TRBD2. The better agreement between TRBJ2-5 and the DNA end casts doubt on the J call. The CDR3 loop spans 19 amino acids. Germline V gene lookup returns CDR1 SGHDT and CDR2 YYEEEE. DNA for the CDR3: TGTGCCAGCAGCTTCCCGACTAGCGGGGGGCGAAAATCTTTTGAGACCCAGTACTTC. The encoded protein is CASSFPTSGGRKSFETQYF.

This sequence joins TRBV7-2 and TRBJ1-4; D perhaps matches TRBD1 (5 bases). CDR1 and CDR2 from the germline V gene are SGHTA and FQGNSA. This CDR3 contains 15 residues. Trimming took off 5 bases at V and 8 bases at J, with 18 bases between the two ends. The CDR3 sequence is CASSQTGGLGEKLFF. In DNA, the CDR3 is TGTGCCAGCAGCCAAACCGGGGGTTTAGGGGAAAAACTGTTTTTT.

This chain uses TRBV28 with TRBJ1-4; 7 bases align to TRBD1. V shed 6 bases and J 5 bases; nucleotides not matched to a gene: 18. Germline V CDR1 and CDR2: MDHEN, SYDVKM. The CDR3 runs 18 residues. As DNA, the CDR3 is TGTGCCAGCAGGCCATTCCCCGGTGGGACAGATAAGAATGAAAAACTGTTTTTT. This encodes CASRPFPGGTDKNEKLFF.

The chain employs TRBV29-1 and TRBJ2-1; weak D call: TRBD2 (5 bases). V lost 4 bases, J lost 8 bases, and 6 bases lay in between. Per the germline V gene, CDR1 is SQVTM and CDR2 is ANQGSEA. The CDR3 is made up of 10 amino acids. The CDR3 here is CSVGGYEQFF. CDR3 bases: TGCAGCGTTGGAGGGTATGAGCAGTTCTTC.

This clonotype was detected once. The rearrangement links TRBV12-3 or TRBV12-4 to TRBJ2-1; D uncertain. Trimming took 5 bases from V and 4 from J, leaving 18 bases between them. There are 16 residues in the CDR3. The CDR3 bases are TGTGCCAGCAGTCCCGATTTGTTGGGAAAGTACAATGAGCAGTTCTTC. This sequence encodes CASSPDLLGKYNEQFF.

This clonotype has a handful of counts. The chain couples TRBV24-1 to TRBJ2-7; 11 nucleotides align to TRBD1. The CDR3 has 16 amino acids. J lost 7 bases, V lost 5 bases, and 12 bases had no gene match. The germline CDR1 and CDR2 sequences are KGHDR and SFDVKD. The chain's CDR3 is CATSGVTGTGGGEQYF. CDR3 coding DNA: TGTGCCACCAGTGGGGTAACCGGGACAGGGGGTGGTGAGCAGTACTTC.

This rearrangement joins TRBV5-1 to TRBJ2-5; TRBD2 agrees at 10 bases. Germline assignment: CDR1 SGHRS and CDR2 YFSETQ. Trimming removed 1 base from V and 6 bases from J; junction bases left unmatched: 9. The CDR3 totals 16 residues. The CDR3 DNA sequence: TGCGCCAGCAGCTTGAGATCCGGGACTAGCGAAAAGACCCAGTACTTC. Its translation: CASSLRSGTSEKTQYF. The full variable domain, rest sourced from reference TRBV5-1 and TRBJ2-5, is KAGVTQTPRYLIKTRGQQVTLSCSPISGHRSVSWYQQTPGQGLQFLFEYFSETQRNKGNFPGRFSGRQFSNSRSEMNVSTLELGDSALYLCASSLRSGTSEKTQYFGPGTRLLVL.

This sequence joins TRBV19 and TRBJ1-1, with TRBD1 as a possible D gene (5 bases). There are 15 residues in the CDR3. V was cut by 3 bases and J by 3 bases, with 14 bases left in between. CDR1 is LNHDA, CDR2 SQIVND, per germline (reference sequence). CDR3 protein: CASSIFRGKDTEAFF. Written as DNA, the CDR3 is TGTGCCAGTAGTATTTTTCGGGGGAAGGACACTGAAGCTTTCTTT.

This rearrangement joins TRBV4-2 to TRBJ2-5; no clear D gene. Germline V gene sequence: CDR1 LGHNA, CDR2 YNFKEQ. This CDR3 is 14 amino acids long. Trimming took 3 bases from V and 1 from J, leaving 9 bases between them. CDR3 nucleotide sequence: TGTGCCAGCAGCCAGAAGGATAGCCAAGAGACCCAGTACTTC. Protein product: CASSQKDSQETQYF.

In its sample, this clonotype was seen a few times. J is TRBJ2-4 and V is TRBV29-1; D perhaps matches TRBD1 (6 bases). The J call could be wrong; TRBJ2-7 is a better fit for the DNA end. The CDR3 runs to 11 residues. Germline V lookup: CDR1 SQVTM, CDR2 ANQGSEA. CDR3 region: CSGSRGNEQYF. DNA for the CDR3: TGCAGTGGGAGCAGGGGTAACGAGCAGTACTTC.

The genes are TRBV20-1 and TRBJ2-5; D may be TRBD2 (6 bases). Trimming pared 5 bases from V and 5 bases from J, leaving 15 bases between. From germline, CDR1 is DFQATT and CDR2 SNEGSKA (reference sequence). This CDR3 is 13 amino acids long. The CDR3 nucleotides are TGCAGTGCTGCGGATCCGGCGGGGGAGACCCAGTACTTC. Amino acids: CSAADPAGETQYF.

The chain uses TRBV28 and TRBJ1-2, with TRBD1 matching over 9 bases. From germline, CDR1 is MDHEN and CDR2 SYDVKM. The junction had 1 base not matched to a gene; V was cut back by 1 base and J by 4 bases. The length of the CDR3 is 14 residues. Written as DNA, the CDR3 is TGTGCCAGCAGTTTATCGGGACAGGGCTATGGCTACACCTTC. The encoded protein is CASSLSGQGYGYTF.

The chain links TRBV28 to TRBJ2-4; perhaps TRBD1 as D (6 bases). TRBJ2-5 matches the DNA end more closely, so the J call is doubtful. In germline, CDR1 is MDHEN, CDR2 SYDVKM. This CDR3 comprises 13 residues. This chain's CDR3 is CASSFWQGETQYF. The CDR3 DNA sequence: TGTGCCAGCAGTTTTTGGCAGGGGGAGACCCAGTACTTC.

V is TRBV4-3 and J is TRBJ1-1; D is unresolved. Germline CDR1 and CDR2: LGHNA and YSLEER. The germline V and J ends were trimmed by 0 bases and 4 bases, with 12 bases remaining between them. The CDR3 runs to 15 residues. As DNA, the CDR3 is TGCGCCAGCAGCCAAGAACTAATAGGTTTCACTGAAGCTTTCTTT. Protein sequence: CASSQELIGFTEAFF.

CDR3 sequence reads: CASSLFQGAGYGYTF. The DNA of the CDR3 is TGTGCCAGCAGCCTATTCCAGGGGGCTGGATATGGCTACACCTTC. V is TRBV3-1 and J is TRBJ1-2; 8 nucleotides match TRBD1. This CDR3 spans 15 amino acids. V shed 4 bases, J shed 5 bases, and the junction held 9 bases outside the gene matches. Germline V lookup: CDR1 LGHDT, CDR2 YNNKEL (reference sequence). Supplemented by reference TRBV3-1 and TRBJ1-2, the full variable domain reads DTAVSQTPKYLVTQMGNDKSIKCEQNLGHDTMYWYKQDSKKFLKIMFSYNNKELIINETVPNRFSPKSPDKAHLNLHINSLELGDSAVYFCASSLFQGAGYGYTFGSGTRLTVV.

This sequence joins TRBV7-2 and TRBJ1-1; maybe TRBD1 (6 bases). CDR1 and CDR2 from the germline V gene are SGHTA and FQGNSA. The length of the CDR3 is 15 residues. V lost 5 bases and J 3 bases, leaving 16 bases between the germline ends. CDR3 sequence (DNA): TGTGCCAGCAGCCGTACCAGGGGATTGGACACTGAAGCTTTCTTT. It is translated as CASSRTRGLDTEAFF.

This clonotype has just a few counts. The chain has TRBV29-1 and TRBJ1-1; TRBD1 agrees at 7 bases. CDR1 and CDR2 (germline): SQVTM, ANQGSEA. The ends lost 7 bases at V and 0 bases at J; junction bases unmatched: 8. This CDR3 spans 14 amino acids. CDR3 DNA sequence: TGCAGCGGCCGGGGGACAGCGTTGAACACTGAAGCTTTCTTT. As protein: CSGRGTALNTEAFF.

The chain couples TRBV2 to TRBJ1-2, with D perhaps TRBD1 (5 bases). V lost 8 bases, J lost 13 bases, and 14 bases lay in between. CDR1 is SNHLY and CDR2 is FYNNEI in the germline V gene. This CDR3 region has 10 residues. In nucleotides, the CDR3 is TGTGCCAGCGACAGAAATCACCCCACCTTC. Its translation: CASDRNHPTF.

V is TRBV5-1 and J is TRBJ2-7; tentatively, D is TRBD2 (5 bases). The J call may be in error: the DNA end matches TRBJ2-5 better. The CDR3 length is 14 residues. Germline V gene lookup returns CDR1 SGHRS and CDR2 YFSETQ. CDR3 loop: CASSLELEGETQYF. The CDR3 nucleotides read TGCGCCAGCAGCTTGGAACTAGAAGGAGAGACCCAGTACTTC.

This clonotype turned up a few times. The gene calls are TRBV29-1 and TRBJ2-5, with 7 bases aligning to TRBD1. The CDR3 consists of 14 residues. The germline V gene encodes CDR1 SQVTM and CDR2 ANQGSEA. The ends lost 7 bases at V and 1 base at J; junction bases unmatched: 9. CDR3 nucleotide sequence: TGCAGCGGTCGCCGGGACAGTACCCAAGAGACCCAGTACTTC. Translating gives CSGRRDSTQETQYF.